This TCR beta chain was profiled in a study of shared T cell receptors in the human thymus. Using immunoSEQ multiplex PCR, the repertoire was profiled, and TCRdb retains in-frame clones only, with some absent. The sample has some 660,000 clones, more than 75% seen once. The CDR3 is 15 residues long. Germline trimming cut 6 bases from V and 3 bases from J; bases unmatched to any gene: 8. Germline CDR1 is LGHNA and CDR2 is YSLEER. This sample also belongs to another study, concerning human thymus T cells.

The chain carries TRBV4-3 and TRBJ2-5, with 9 bases aligning to TRBD2. This receptor was taken from a boy under three years old with a congenital heart defect. Sequencing was done on a sample of thymocytes. The CDR3 is CASRRLADPEETQYF. For the CDR3, the DNA is TGCGCCAGCAGGCGACTAGCGGACCCCGAAGAGACCCAGTACTTC.